Each of the 5 T cell receptor beta chains below was sequenced from the same sample in a study of CD8 T cells in Susac syndrome. RNA was extracted with the RNeasy kit, and a quantity of roughly 0.5 to 1 ug was reverse transcribed using random hexamers. One entry per CDR3 protein, called by TCRdb with MiXCR from the immunoSEQ multiplex PCR reads. The sample records about 130,000 distinct CDR3 sequences, about 95% being singletons. What was sequenced was CD8+ T cells from PBMCs. The source is a human donor with Susac syndrome.

The rearrangement uses TRBV20-1 and TRBJ1-6, with D perhaps TRBD1 (5 bases). V lost 1 base and J lost 10, with 14 bases in between. The germline V gene encodes CDR1 DFQATT and CDR2 SNEGSKA (reference sequence). The CDR3 extends over 14 amino acids. The CDR3 nucleotides are TGCAGTGCTAGAGCAGGACCAGACAGCTCACCCCTCCACTTT. This encodes CSARAGPDSSPLHF.

The V call is TRBV6-4, the J call TRBJ2-2; no clear D. Germline-derived CDR1 and CDR2 are MRHNA and SNTAGT. The CDR3 length is 14 residues. The V and J ends lost 0 bases and 4 bases respectively, with 6 bases between them. The CDR3 is CASSDSSGTGELFF. The CDR3 nucleotides are TGTGCCAGCAGTGACTCATCGGGCACCGGGGAGCTGTTTTTT.

The genes are TRBV12-3 or TRBV12-4 and TRBJ2-2; D not resolved. The CDR3 is 14 residues long. The V end was cut by 3 bases, the J end by 8 bases, with 13 bases between. CDR3 region: CASSFLVGAGELFF. In DNA, the CDR3 is TGTGCCAGCAGTTTTTTAGTTGGAGCTGGGGAGCTGTTTTTT.

A single count supports this clonotype. This rearrangement joins TRBV6-2 or TRBV6-3 to TRBJ1-6; 7 bases align to TRBD1. Germline CDR1 reads MNHEY; CDR2 reads SVGEGT. The CDR3 spans 16 residues. Losses at the gene ends were 5 bases for V and 4 bases for J; bases not matched to a gene: 8. Here the CDR3 reads CASSSGQVEYNSPLHF. In DNA, the CDR3 is TGTGCCAGCAGTAGTGGACAGGTCGAATATAATTCACCCCTCCACTTT.

The rearrangement uses TRBV7-9 and TRBJ2-7; TRBD1 aligns across 10 bases. CDR1 and CDR2 (germline): SEHNR, FQNEAQ (reference sequence). With 3 bases clipped from V and 3 bases from J, the junction kept 5 bases outside the gene matches. The CDR3 sequence is 15 residues long. This chain's CDR3 is CASSFGQGEYYEQYF. CDR3 coding DNA: TGTGCCAGCAGCTTCGGACAGGGGGAGTACTACGAGCAGTACTTC.